This T cell receptor beta chain stems from a study of OX40 agonist ivuxolimab in advanced cancers. Concerning the study at large: The costimulatory receptor OX40 (CD134) was targeted by ivuxolimab, a fully human IgG2 agonistic monoclonal antibody. Intravenous ivuxolimab was administered to patients every 2 weeks at six dose levels: 0.01, 0.1, 0.3, 1.5, 3 and 10 mg/kg. Among the approximately 54 dose-escalation patients, roughly 20 had hepatocellular carcinoma, roughly 15 melanoma, 9 renal cell carcinoma and 9 head and neck cancer. Partial responses occurred in three dose-escalation patients: two with cutaneous melanoma and one with hepatocellular carcinoma. The paper describes the monotherapy dose-escalation part (N = 52 patients) of the phase I trial of ivuxolimab. A male proportion of approximately 83% and a mean age of 60 years, ranging from roughly 23 to 85, were recorded for the dose-escalation cohort. Peripheral TCRbeta sequencing was intended to test whether TCR sequence diversity was altered and clonal T-cell expansion was caused by ivuxolimab. Patients were allowed to have had prior anti-PD-1, anti-PD-L1 or anti-CTLA-4 therapy, and less than 45% of the dose-escalation patients had previously received checkpoint inhibitors. Summary of the overall study and its limitations: Partial responders in the 0.1-3.0 mg/kg groups had among the lowest normalized peripheral clonal expansion, especially among CD8+ T cells. Antigen specificity was not determined for the clonally expanded peripheral T cells. Clonal expansion of both CD4+ and CD8+ blood T cells was observed from baseline to week 6 at doses 0.1 to 3.0 mg/kg. After ivuxolimab, CD8+ T cells had more expanded clones than CD4+ T cells on average. Low levels of normalized T-cell clonal expansion were also seen in some nonresponding patients.

Genomic DNA was isolated from the sorted cells so that the TCRbeta CDR3 region could be sequenced. The immunoSEQ Assay was used to sequence the TCRbeta CDR3 regions. TCRdb re-hosts the immuneACCESS table, in-frame sequences only. Its copies lack some clones; in the studies checked, an unresolved V gene accounts for under half of them, and the cause for the rest is not known. In all, the sample holds about 95,000 clones, and roughly 89% of those were seen once. The top ten clones comprise 0.3% to 0.4% of the sample. Patients with a history of autoimmune disease or receiving systemic immunosuppression were excluded from the trial. Peripheral blood for TCR sequencing was drawn from every dose cohort at baseline, at cycle 4 day 1 and at cycle 7 day 1. Samples were obtained from an open-label, multicenter, first-in-human phase I dose-escalation trial of ivuxolimab. The trial enrolled adults with locally advanced or metastatic head and neck squamous cell, hepatocellular, melanoma or renal cell carcinoma. CD4+ and CD8+ T cells were sorted separately from peripheral blood before TCR sequencing.

The CDR3 runs 14 amino acids, cysteine and phenylalanine included. The CDR3 DNA has 42 bases and is translated from base 1. Trimming removed 4 bases from V and 6 bases from J, leaving 13 bases between the germline ends. The germline V gene gives CDR1 as SGDLS and CDR2 as YYNGEE. About this clone itself: It has no known antigen specificity. Qualities for individual bases were not recorded, and no much larger clone is one base off.

This receptor was taken from an adult with an advanced solid tumor such as melanoma, head and neck, liver or kidney cancer. The source was CD4+ or CD8+ T cells sorted from blood, collected in a trial of the OX40 agonist ivuxolimab. The rearrangement joined TRBV9 to TRBJ1-4, with the D gene not clear enough to name. The CDR3 in this case is CASSPSTAHEKLFF. The nucleotides are TGTGCCAGCAGCCCGTCCACCGCGCATGAAAAACTGTTTTTT.